The 30 T cell receptor beta chains presented below share a single source sample, sequenced in a study of glioma-infiltrating T cells after dendritic cell vaccination. Sequencing used immunoSEQ multiplex PCR; TCRdb keeps in-frame clones, though not all of them. The data show approximately 82,000 clones, about 90% seen once. Material: blood, obtained before dendritic cell vaccination. These receptors were taken from a human donor with glioblastoma.

The CDR3 bases are TGTGCCTGGAGCGAAGGCGGGTTATACGTCCACGAGCAGTACTTC. The encoded protein is CAWSEGGLYVHEQYF. This chain uses TRBV30 with TRBJ2-7, with D possibly being TRBD2 (5 bases). Germline V CDR1 and CDR2: GTSNPN, SVGIG (reference sequence). V lost 3 bases, J lost 5 bases, and 20 bases lay in between. The length of the CDR3 is 15 residues. The full variable domain, completed using reference TRBV30 and TRBJ2-7, is SQTIHQWPATLVQPVGSPLSLECTVEGTSNPNLYWYRQAAGRGLQLLFYSVGIGQISSEVPQNLSASRPQDRQFILSSKKLLLSDSGFYLCAWSEGGLYVHEQYFGPGTRLTVT.

The chain uses TRBV4-1 and TRBJ2-2; D call uncertain. Trimming removed 0 bases from V and 1 base from J, with 3 bases in between. The CDR3 runs 14 residues. From germline, CDR1 is MGHRA and CDR2 YSYEKL. Here the CDR3 reads CASSQDWNTGELFF. As DNA, the CDR3 is TGCGCCAGCAGCCAAGACTGGAACACCGGGGAGCTGTTTTTT.

The chain combines TRBV5-1 with TRBJ2-1; TRBD1 is a possible D gene (5 bases). Germline assignment: CDR1 SGHRS and CDR2 YFSETQ. The CDR3 is 13 residues long. Trimming cost V 0 bases and J 13 bases, with 14 bases left between them. The CDR3 DNA sequence: TGCGCCAGCAGCTTGGCCCCCCAGGGATTTCAGTTCTTC. It encodes CASSLAPQGFQFF.

The V and J genes are TRBV29-1 and TRBJ2-6; weak D call: TRBD1 (6 bases). The CDR3 sequence is 19 residues long. Deletions cut 0 bases from V and 2 bases from J, with 20 bases between. Per germline, CDR1 SQVTM and CDR2 ANQGSEA. Here the CDR3 reads CSVEDLIDRYDPGANVLTF. The CDR3 DNA is TGCAGCGTTGAAGATCTGATTGACAGGTATGATCCTGGGGCCAACGTCCTGACTTTC.

This sequence joins TRBV21-1 and TRBJ1-2. TRBV21-1 is annotated as a pseudogene. The CDR3 totals 17 residues. DNA for the CDR3: TGTGCCAGCAGCAATACCCATGGGACTAAGGTAGGCTATGGCTACACCTTC. Protein sequence: CASSNTHGTKVGYGYTF.

V is TRBV5-6 and J is TRBJ2-7; 9 bases match TRBD1. The CDR3 is made up of 14 amino acids. V trimming: 3 bases; J trimming: 6 bases; junction bases outside the gene matches: 7. Germline V lookup: CDR1 SGHDT, CDR2 YYEEEE. CDR3 nucleotides: TGTGCCAGCAGCTCCGGGACAGGGAGACGCGAGCAGTACTTC. Amino acid sequence: CASSSGTGRREQYF.

The chain recombines TRBV9 with TRBJ2-2; D not resolved. The germline V gene has CDR1 SGDLS and CDR2 YYNGEE. This CDR3 is built from 15 residues. Trimming took off 4 bases at V and 4 bases at J, with 14 bases between the two ends. CDR3 bases: TGTGCCAGCAGCTACGACGTACCGGGCACCGGGGAGCTGTTTTTT. It specifies CASSYDVPGTGELFF.

As for this clone: An end of the junction differs from the germline gene, which may be a read error. The rearrangement uses TRBV30 and TRBJ2-7; D is uncertain. Germline CDR1 is GTSNPN and CDR2 is SVGIG (reference sequence). The CDR3 extends over 13 amino acids. The DNA of the CDR3 is TGTGCCTGGAGTGTAACCCAAACCTACGAGCGGTACTTC. This encodes CAWSVTQTYERYF.

The chain employs TRBV5-1 and TRBJ2-2; 7 positions match TRBD1. With V trimmed by 0 bases and J by 3 bases, 2 bases remained unmatched. The CDR3 runs 15 residues. Germline CDR1 reads SGHRS; CDR2 reads YFSETQ. The CDR3 bases are TGCGCCAGCAGCTTGGACAGGGGAGACACCGGGGAGCTGTTTTTT. This codes for CASSLDRGDTGELFF.

This chain links TRBV4-1 with TRBJ1-3, with a tentative D call TRBD1 (5 bases). Trimming removed 2 bases at V and 2 bases at J, with 10 bases between. Germline assignment: CDR1 MGHRA and CDR2 YSYEKL. CDR3 size: 15 residues. As DNA, the CDR3 is TGCGCCAGCAGCCAACAAACAGGCGCTGGAAACACCATATATTTT. This translates into CASSQQTGAGNTIYF.

The chain combines TRBV4-1 with TRBJ2-1; TRBD2 agrees at 13 bases. The CDR3 has 17 amino acids. V trimming: 2 bases; J trimming: 7 bases; junction bases outside the gene matches: 8. Germline V lookup: CDR1 MGHRA, CDR2 YSYEKL. The CDR3 reads CASSQTGLAGARNEQFF. Here the CDR3 DNA reads TGCGCCAGCAGCCAAACTGGACTAGCGGGAGCCCGGAATGAGCAGTTCTTC.

The rearrangement uses TRBV5-4 and TRBJ2-1; 15 nucleotides match TRBD2. Germline values: CDR1 SGHNT, CDR2 YYREEE (reference sequence). This CDR3 has 18 amino acids. Trimming took 3 bases from V and 8 from J; bases not matched to a gene: 12. This CDR3 is CASSSPGLAGGGIDEQFF. For the CDR3, the DNA is TGTGCCAGCAGCTCACCGGGACTAGCGGGAGGCGGAATCGATGAGCAGTTCTTC.

The genes are TRBV30 and TRBJ1-2; D possibly corresponds to TRBD1 (6 bases). The V end lost 7 bases, the J end lost 2 bases, and 14 bases lay between the germline ends. The CDR3 contains 13 residues. CDR1 GTSNPN and CDR2 SVGIG come from the germline V gene (reference sequence). CDR3 nucleotide sequence: TGTGCCTCCCACAGGGCGCGGAACTATGGCTACACCTTC. This encodes CASHRARNYGYTF.

The V and J genes are TRBV5-1 and TRBJ2-3, with TRBD1 matching over 7 bases. CDR3 size: 16 residues. The trim removed 2 bases at V and 2 bases at J, leaving 8 bases unmatched. Looked up from germline, CDR1 is SGHRS and CDR2 is YFSETQ. The CDR3 protein is CASSLTPGQNTDTQYF. The CDR3 DNA reads as TGCGCCAGCAGCTTAACCCCGGGACAGAACACAGATACGCAGTATTTT.

The V gene is TRBV15, the J gene TRBJ1-2; 8 bases fit TRBD1. The germline V gene encodes CDR1 LNHNV and CDR2 YYDKDF (reference sequence). CDR3 length equals 14 residues. Unmatched junction bases numbered 3, after V lost 1 base and J lost 5 bases. DNA for the CDR3: TGTGCCACCAGCAGAGCGGACAGGGAGTATGGCTACACCTTC. Amino acid sequence: CATSRADREYGYTF.

The chain employs TRBV4-2 and TRBJ1-3; D call uncertain. The CDR3 runs 14 residues. V was clipped by 5 bases and J by 2 bases, with 10 bases between them. CDR1 is LGHNA and CDR2 is YNFKEQ in the germline V gene. This chain's CDR3 is CASSFIAPGNTIYF. The CDR3 DNA reads as TGTGCCAGCAGCTTCATAGCCCCTGGAAACACCATATATTTT.

This chain uses TRBV19 with TRBJ2-2, with TRBD1 matching over 10 bases. Germline CDR1 reads LNHDA; CDR2 reads SQIVND (reference sequence). The CDR3 is 13 amino acids. V lost 7 bases and J lost 7; bases outside the gene matches: 3. CDR3 nucleotide sequence: TGTGCCAGTACCGACAGGGGGCGCGGGGAGCTGTTTTTT. Translating gives CASTDRGRGELFF.

The chain couples TRBV2 to TRBJ1-1, with no clear D. V lost 1 base, J lost 0 bases, and 9 bases lay in between. The CDR3 is made up of 15 amino acids. From germline, CDR1 is SNHLY and CDR2 FYNNEI. The CDR3 DNA sequence: TGTGCCAGCAGTGAAGACAGTAACATGAACACTGAAGCTTTCTTT. Its translation is CASSEDSNMNTEAFF.

This clone was recorded a few times. The J gene is TRBJ2-1, the V gene TRBV5-1, with 13 bases lining up with TRBD2. CDR1 and CDR2 from the germline V gene are SGHRS and YFSETQ. V gave up 5 bases and J gave up 7 bases; unmatched junction bases: 3. This CDR3 has 14 residues. CDR3 DNA sequence: TGCGCCAGCAGTACTAGCGGGAGGGGTAATGAGCAGTTCTTC. Encoded protein: CASSTSGRGNEQFF.

This clone was observed a single time. This chain joins TRBV6-5 and TRBJ1-2; 9 nucleotides line up with TRBD1. Germline CDR1 is MNHEY and CDR2 is SVGAGI. This CDR3 region has 14 residues. The V and J ends lost 5 bases and 7 bases, in that order; junction bases with no gene match: 8. The CDR3 nucleotides read TGTGCCAGCAGTACCGGGACAGGGAAAGCTGGCTACACCTTC. The encoded protein is CASSTGTGKAGYTF.

This clone was detected only once. This chain joins TRBV6-6 and TRBJ1-1; D gene ambiguous. The CDR3 contains 16 residues. Germline loops: CDR1 MNHNY, CDR2 SVGAGI (reference sequence). V lost 6 bases, J lost 0 bases, and 17 bases lay in between. The CDR3 DNA is TGTGCCAGCAGCCCCCCCCCATGGGAGATGAACACTGAAGCTTTCTTT. Translated, it gives CASSPPPWEMNTEAFF.

The rearrangement links TRBV4-2 to TRBJ1-2; 8 bases are shared with TRBD1. Germline V CDR1 and CDR2: LGHNA, YNFKEQ. The V gene end was trimmed by 1 base and the J gene end by 4 bases; junction bases not matched to a gene: 8. The CDR3 is made up of 16 amino acids. The CDR3 DNA follows: TGTGCCAGCAGCCAAGCGTCAGGGGGCACTGGCTATGGCTACACCTTC. Residues: CASSQASGGTGYGYTF.

This chain uses TRBV30 with TRBJ2-1, with a weak D call TRBD2 (6 bases). Trimming took 0 bases from V and 6 from J, leaving 12 bases between them. Germline assignment: CDR1 GTSNPN and CDR2 SVGIG (reference sequence). The CDR3 totals 14 residues. DNA of the CDR3: TGTGCCTGGAGTGTATCGGCTAGCGTCAATGAGCAGTTCTTC. Its protein product is CAWSVSASVNEQFF.

The chain combines TRBV19 with TRBJ2-7; 7 bases agree with TRBD2. The J segment lost 4 bases and the V segment lost 5 bases, leaving 5 bases of the junction unmatched. Germline V gene data show CDR1 as LNHDA and CDR2 as SQIVND (reference sequence). This CDR3 comprises 13 residues. The CDR3 protein is CASSAGLDYEQYF. CDR3 coding DNA: TGTGCCAGTAGTGCAGGACTAGATTACGAGCAGTACTTC. Supplemented by reference TRBV19 and TRBJ2-7, the full variable domain reads DGGITQSPKYLFRKEGQNVTLSCEQNLNHDAMYWYRQDPGQGLRLIYYSQIVNDFQKGDIAEGYSVSREKKESFPLTVTSAQKNPTAFYLCASSAGLDYEQYFGPGTRLTVT.

This sequence joins TRBV9 and TRBJ2-5; D possibly corresponds to TRBD2 (5 bases). This CDR3 has 15 amino acids. V was clipped by 3 bases and J by 5 bases, with 17 bases between them. Germline-derived CDR1 and CDR2 are SGDLS and YYNGEE. CDR3 in amino acids: CASSAVPGLGETQYF. DNA for the CDR3: TGTGCCAGCAGCGCCGTCCCGGGGTTGGGGGAGACCCAGTACTTC. Full variable domain (remainder filled in from reference TRBV9 and TRBJ2-5): DSGVTQTPKHLITATGQRVTLRCSPRSGDLSVYWYQQSLDQGLQFLIQYYNGEERAKGNILERFSAQQFPDLHSELNLSSLELGDSALYFCASSAVPGLGETQYFGPGTRLLVL.

The chain combines TRBV6-1 with TRBJ1-4; 9 bases fit TRBD1. CDR1 is MNHNS and CDR2 is SASEGT in the germline V gene. The trim removed 4 bases at V and 8 bases at J, leaving 5 bases unmatched. CDR3 length equals 14 residues. The CDR3 spells CASSGDRVGEKLFF. CDR3 sequence (DNA): TGTGCCAGCAGTGGGGACAGGGTGGGAGAAAAACTGTTTTTT.

The CDR3 region is CASSRDRANVLTF. CDR3 nucleotides: TGTGCCAGCAGCCGGGACAGGGCCAACGTCCTGACTTTC. This rearrangement joins TRBV6-5 to TRBJ2-6, with D possibly being TRBD1 (6 bases). V dropped 6 bases and J dropped 5 bases, with 8 bases sitting between them. CDR3 length equals 13 residues. Germline CDR1 is MNHEY and CDR2 is SVGAGI.

The chain couples TRBV6-1 to TRBJ2-4; TRBD1 might be the D (6 bases). V was clipped by 2 bases and J by 7 bases, with 12 bases between them. The germline CDR1 and CDR2 sequences are MNHNS and SASEGT. The CDR3 spans 14 residues. The chain's CDR3 is CASSERGYENIQYF. The CDR3 nucleotides read TGTGCCAGCAGTGAAAGGGGGTACGAGAACATTCAGTACTTC.

This chain joins TRBV12-5 and TRBJ1-2; D perhaps matches TRBD1 (6 bases). Per the germline V gene, CDR1 is LGHNT and CDR2 is FRNRAP. Trimming took 2 bases from V and 8 from J, leaving 15 bases between them. This CDR3 comprises 14 residues. CDR3 in DNA: TGTGCTAGTGGTTTGTCCCAGGGGCAAAAGGGCTACACCTTC. It codes for CASGLSQGQKGYTF.

The chain combines TRBV6-5 with TRBJ2-5, with 11 positions matching TRBD2. The J call is in doubt because the DNA end fits TRBJ2-7 better. Germline V gene lookup returns CDR1 MNHEY and CDR2 SVGAGI. This CDR3 spans 15 amino acids. The CDR3 is CASSYSTSGIYEQYF. CDR3 sequence (DNA): TGTGCCAGCAGTTACTCGACTAGCGGGATCTACGAGCAGTACTTC.